This TCR beta chain is from a study of blood T cell repertoires in COVID-19. V lost 1 base, J lost 6 bases, and 6 bases stayed unmatched. Germline CDR1 SGHTA, CDR2 FQGNSA. This CDR3 is built from 15 residues. During active infection, Seattle patients enrolled and were then monitored through disease. Original methodology: Estimated nucleated cell counts came from reference gene primer amplification. The table came from immunoSEQ multiplex PCR; TCRdb's copy has only in-frame clones and leaves some out. V and J calls and clone size come straight from that table; D and trimming were deduced from the DNA. The sample has tens of thousands of clones; approximately 88% are singletons.

V gene TRBV7-2 combines with J gene TRBJ2-7; 10 bases map to TRBD2. Material: peripheral blood. This TCR derives from a man in his forties or fifties with COVID-19, enrolled during active disease. CDR3 bases: TGTGCCAGCAGCTTAGGTGGTAGCGGGGGGTCCGAGCAGTACTTC. Protein sequence: CASSLGGSGGSEQYF.